This passage covers 12 T cell receptor beta chains from one sample sequenced in a study of blood T cell repertoires in COVID-19. Some clones are missing from TCRdb's copy, which holds only in-frame ones; the method was immunoSEQ multiplex PCR. The sample holds roughly 60,000 clones, roughly four fifths seen once. Sequenced input: peripheral blood. The receptors come from a man aged 55 to 70 with acute or convalescent COVID-19.

The count of this clone is one. J is TRBJ2-1 and V is TRBV6-6, with 8 bases that match TRBD2. This CDR3 has 14 amino acids. The germline CDR1 and CDR2 sequences are MNHNY and SVGAGI (reference sequence). The V gene end was trimmed by 5 bases and the J gene end by 2 bases; junction bases not matched to a gene: 2. This chain's CDR3 is CASSLSGAYNEQFF. The CDR3 DNA follows: TGTGCCAGCAGTCTTAGCGGGGCCTACAATGAGCAGTTCTTC.

This clone was found a few times. The chain carries TRBV4-1 and TRBJ2-7; 9 bases are shared with TRBD1. The germline V gene encodes CDR1 MGHRA and CDR2 YSYEKL. J was trimmed by 2 bases and V by 4 bases; bases with no gene match: 9. CDR3 length equals 16 residues. The CDR3 spells CASSRSRDRDPYEQYF. The CDR3 DNA reads as TGCGCCAGCAGCCGGAGCCGGGACAGGGATCCCTACGAGCAGTACTTC.

This rearrangement joins TRBV12-3 or TRBV12-4 to TRBJ1-6; D is unresolved. The CDR3 consists of 12 residues. Trimming stripped 7 bases from V and 8 bases from J, with 9 bases between. The CDR3 sequence: CASTLEYSPLHF. Here the CDR3 DNA reads TGTGCCAGCACACTCGAGTATTCACCCCTCCACTTT.

The V and J genes are TRBV30 and TRBJ1-3; D not certain. The CDR3 runs 14 residues. The germline V gene has CDR1 GTSNPN and CDR2 SVGIG (reference sequence). V was clipped by 0 bases and J by 2 bases, with 8 bases between them. This CDR3 reads CAWSVGGPGNTIYF. CDR3 DNA: TGTGCCTGGAGTGTAGGCGGGCCTGGAAACACCATATATTTT.

This rearrangement joins TRBV12-5 to TRBJ1-4, with D perhaps matching TRBD1 (6 bases). Germline V gene data show CDR1 as LGHNT and CDR2 as FRNRAP. The CDR3 has 15 amino acids. With 6 bases removed from V and 5 bases from J, the gap between germline ends came to 16 bases. CDR3 sequence reads: CASGGIRTANEKLFF. The DNA for the CDR3 is TGTGCTAGTGGCGGAATTCGGACAGCGAATGAAAAACTGTTTTTT.

The chain joins TRBV20-1 to TRBJ1-6; D is undetermined. V was shortened by 2 bases and J by 10 bases, with 6 bases between the two germline ends. The germline V gene encodes CDR1 DFQATT and CDR2 SNEGSKA (reference sequence). CDR3 size: 11 residues. CDR3 in amino acids: CSARYESPLHF. The CDR3 DNA sequence: TGCAGTGCTAGATATGAGTCACCCCTCCACTTT.

The chain has TRBV29-1 and TRBJ1-5; D uncertain. Trimming cost V 4 bases and J 2 bases, with 9 bases left between them. Germline CDR1 SQVTM, CDR2 ANQGSEA. The CDR3 runs 13 residues. The CDR3 DNA reads TGCAGCGTTGTGTCCGGGGGCAATCAGCCCCAGCATTTT. This sequence encodes CSVVSGGNQPQHF.

This clone is a singleton in its sample. The V gene is TRBV18, the J gene TRBJ1-5; D not resolved. The CDR3 contains 14 residues. V dropped 5 bases and J dropped 6 bases, with 14 bases sitting between them. Germline assignment: CDR1 KGHSH and CDR2 LQKENI. In DNA, the CDR3 is TGTGCCAGCTCAGAAGGATTTGAGGTTCAGCCCCAGCATTTT. It encodes CASSEGFEVQPQHF.

The chain recombines TRBV18 with TRBJ2-6; possible D gene TRBD2, 6 bases. Germline V gene data show CDR1 as KGHSH and CDR2 as LQKENI. The CDR3 length is 17 residues. With 2 bases removed from V and 4 bases from J, the gap between germline ends came to 15 bases. This CDR3 reads CASSPGVGRSGANVLTF. CDR3 coding DNA: TGTGCCAGCTCACCAGGGGTCGGGAGATCGGGGGCCAACGTCCTGACTTTC. The full variable domain, in which reference TRBV18 and TRBJ2-6 provide the parts outside the CDR3, is NAGVMQNPRHLVRRRGQEARLRCSPMKGHSHVYWYRQLPEEGLKFMVYLQKENIIDESGMPKERFSAEFPKEGPSILRIQQVVRGDSAAYFCASSPGVGRSGANVLTFGAGSRLTVL.

The gene calls are TRBV7-8 and TRBJ1-3; 8 bases match TRBD1. The CDR3 length is 15 residues. CDR1 SGHVS and CDR2 FQNEAQ come from the germline V gene. J lost 4 bases, V lost 5 bases, and 7 bases had no gene match. The CDR3 loop reads CASSTQGARGNTIYF. CDR3 DNA: TGTGCCAGCAGCACTCAGGGGGCGCGAGGAAACACCATATATTTT.

The chain carries TRBV5-1 and TRBJ2-3; 8 nucleotides agree with TRBD2. The CDR3 contains 16 residues. The junction had 17 bases not matched to a gene; V was cut back by 8 bases and J by 6 bases. Germline V gives CDR1 SGHRS, CDR2 YFSETQ. CDR3 nucleotides: TGCGCCAGTTCCCTCCGCGGGGCGGGGGGCAGGGATACGCAGTATTTT. This codes for CASSLRGAGGRDTQYF.

The chain joins TRBV27 to TRBJ2-7, with 9 bases fitting TRBD2. Looked up from germline, CDR1 is MNHEY and CDR2 is SMNVEV (reference sequence). The CDR3 runs 16 residues. V trimming: 2 bases; J trimming: 4 bases; junction bases outside the gene matches: 9. The CDR3 spells CASSLRGLAGMYEQYF. In DNA, the CDR3 is TGTGCCAGCAGTTTAAGAGGGCTAGCGGGGATGTACGAGCAGTACTTC.